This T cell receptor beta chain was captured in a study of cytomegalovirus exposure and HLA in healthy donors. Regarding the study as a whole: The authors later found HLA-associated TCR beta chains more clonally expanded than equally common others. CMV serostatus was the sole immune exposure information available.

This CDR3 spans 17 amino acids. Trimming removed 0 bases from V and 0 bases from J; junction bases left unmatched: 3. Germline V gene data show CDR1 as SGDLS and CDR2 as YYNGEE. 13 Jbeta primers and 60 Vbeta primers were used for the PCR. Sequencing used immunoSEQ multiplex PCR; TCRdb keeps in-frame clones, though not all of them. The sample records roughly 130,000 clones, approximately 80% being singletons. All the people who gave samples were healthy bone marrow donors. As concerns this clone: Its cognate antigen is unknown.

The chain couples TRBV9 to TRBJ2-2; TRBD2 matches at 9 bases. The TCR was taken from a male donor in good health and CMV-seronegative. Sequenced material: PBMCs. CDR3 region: CASSVGLAGPNTGELFF. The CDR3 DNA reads TGTGCCAGCAGCGTAGGGCTAGCGGGACCGAACACCGGGGAGCTGTTTTTT.